A single T cell receptor beta chain is shown here with its context. This clone was observed once. Its specific antigen is unknown. Base qualities are not provided; no much larger clone lies one nucleotide away. The sample originates from a study of blood T cell repertoires in COVID-19 (TCRdb year 2020). General notes on the study: The collaborator samples originated in the United States, Italy and Spain and spanned the acute and convalescent phases of COVID-19. The material from the prospective study consisted of cDNA or gDNA derived from T cells, B-cell-depleted T cells, or PBMCs. HLA class I and class II types, where available, came from metadata supplied by the sample provider rather than from assay-based typing. A freely available public database, intended as a resource for researchers studying the immune response to SARS-CoV-2, is where the repertoires were released. Deeply sampled blood TCRbeta repertoires from subjects exposed to, actively infected with, or recovered from COVID-19 were included in the dataset. A de-identified subject ID, COVID-19 status, age in years and sex were almost always included in the sample metadata. The samples were drawn from two sources: the first 160 participants of the ongoing ImmuneRACE study, and some 1,300 subjects contributed by 6 global collaborators. The research as a whole found: The amount of clinical and demographic metadata varied by source and participant and was provided uncurated.

TCRbeta CDR3 regions were amplified from genomic DNA by means of the immunoSEQ Assay, a bias-controlled multiplex PCR. As for the authors' bioinformatics: Within the assay, amplification of reference gene primers was used to estimate how many nucleated cells each sample contained. To quantify the absolute abundance of each unique TCRbeta CDR3 rearrangement, sequence reads were collapsed and filtered. For each sample, productive Simpson clonality was calculated as the square root of Simpson's diversity index across productive rearrangements. This immuneACCESS table, as held by TCRdb, lists in-frame sequences with V and J called but not all clones. Of the missing ones, under half trace to an unresolved V gene in checked studies; the others have no known cause. V, J and clone size reflect that table, while D and trimming were determined from the DNA. Recorded for this sample are tens of thousands of clones; more than 70% of them occurred a single time. The ten largest clonotypes hold about 18% of the sample.

The CDR3 runs 17 residues from the cysteine to the phenylalanine. The sequence is cut down to CDR3 DNA, 51 bases in frame from base 1. According to the germline V gene, CDR1 reads MNHNS and CDR2 reads SASEGT. Here V drops 0 bases and J drops 9 bases, and the junction holds 12 bases not matched to any gene. Whole blood was collected in K2EDTA tubes by collaborating institutions according to the institutions' own protocols. Collaborator samples were shipped for TCRbeta analysis as frozen whole blood, isolated PBMCs, or DNA extracted from either sample type. This chain is built from TRBV6-1 and TRBJ2-1; a stretch of 9 junction bases matches TRBD2. The sequence derives from an older woman with acute or convalescent COVID-19. What was sequenced was peripheral blood. The DNA sequence is given as TGTGCCAGCAGTGAAGCGCTTCGGCGGGGGGGCCTGAGTGAGCAGTTCTTC. Translated, this is CASSEALRRGGLSEQFF.